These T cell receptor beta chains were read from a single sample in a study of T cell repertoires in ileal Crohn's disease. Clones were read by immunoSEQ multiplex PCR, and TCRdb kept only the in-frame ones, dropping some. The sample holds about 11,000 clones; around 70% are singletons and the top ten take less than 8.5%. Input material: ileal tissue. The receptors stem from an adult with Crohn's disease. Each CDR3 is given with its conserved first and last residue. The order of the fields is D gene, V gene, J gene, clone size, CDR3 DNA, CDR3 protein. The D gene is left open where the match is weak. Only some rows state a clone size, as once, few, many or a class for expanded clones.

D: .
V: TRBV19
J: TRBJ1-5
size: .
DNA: TGTGCCTCCTGGAGGGGTTGGAATCAGCCCCAGCATTTT
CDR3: CASWRGWNQPQHF

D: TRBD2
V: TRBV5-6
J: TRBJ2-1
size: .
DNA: TGTTCGAGCCACAGACTAGCGAACGACAATGAGCAGTTCTTC
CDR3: CSSHRLANDNEQFF

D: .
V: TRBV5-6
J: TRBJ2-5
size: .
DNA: TGTGCCAGCAGCTTGGTGTGGTCCAACGGGGAGCAGTACTTC
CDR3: CASSLVWSNGEQYF

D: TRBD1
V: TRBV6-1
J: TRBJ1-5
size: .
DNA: TGTGCCAGCAGTGTGGGGACAGGGCGGGTCAATCAGCCCCAGCATTTT
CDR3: CASSVGTGRVNQPQHF

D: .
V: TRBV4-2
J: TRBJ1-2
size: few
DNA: TGTGCCAGCAGCCAAGACGCCACAGGGAAGTTCGGATATGGCTACACCTTC
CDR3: CASSQDATGKFGYGYTF

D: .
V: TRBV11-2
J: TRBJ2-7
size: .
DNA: TGTGCCAGCAGCCCCACTGCACAGGGTTGGGAGCAGTACTTC
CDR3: CASSPTAQGWEQYF

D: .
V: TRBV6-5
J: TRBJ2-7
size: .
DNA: TGTGCCAGCAGTTTCATCAGGGGTCACGAGCAGTACTTC
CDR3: CASSFIRGHEQYF

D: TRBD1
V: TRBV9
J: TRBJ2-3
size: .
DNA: TGTGCCAGCAGCGTAGCCAGGGGGCATGGAGATACGCAGTATTTT
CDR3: CASSVARGHGDTQYF

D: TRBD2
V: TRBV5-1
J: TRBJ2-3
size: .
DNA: TGCGCCAGCAGCTTGAAACTAGCGGGAGACGGCACAGATACGCAGTATTTT
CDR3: CASSLKLAGDGTDTQYF

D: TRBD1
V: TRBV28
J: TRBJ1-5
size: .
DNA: TGTGCCAGCAGTTCGGGACAGGGGCTTTGGGCCCAGCATTTT
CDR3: CASSSGQGLWAQHF

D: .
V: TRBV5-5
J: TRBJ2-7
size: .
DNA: TGTGCCAGCAGCTTGGACAGTCCTCGCGAGCAGTACTTC
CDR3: CASSLDSPREQYF

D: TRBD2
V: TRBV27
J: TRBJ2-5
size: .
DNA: TGTGCCAGCAGTCCGCGACTAGCGGGAGAGGAGACCCAGTACTTC
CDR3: CASSPRLAGEETQYF

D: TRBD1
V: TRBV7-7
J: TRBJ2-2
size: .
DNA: TGTGCTAGCAGCAAGGACAGGGGAAGCGGGGAGCTGTTTTTT
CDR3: CASSKDRGSGELFF

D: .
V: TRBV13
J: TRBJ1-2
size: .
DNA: TGTGCCAGCAGCCTGGACAGTGGGGTCTATGGCTACACCTTC
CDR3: CASSLDSGVYGYTF

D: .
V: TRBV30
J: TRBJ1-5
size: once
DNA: TGTGCCTGGAGTGGGCAGGGGTGGGATCAGCCCCAGCATTTT
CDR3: CAWSGQGWDQPQHF

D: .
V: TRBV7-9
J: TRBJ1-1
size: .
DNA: TGTGCCAGCAGACACCTAGTAGAAGCTTTCTTT
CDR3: CASRHLVEAFF

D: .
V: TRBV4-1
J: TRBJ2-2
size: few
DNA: TGCGCCAGCAGCCAACTCCAAGGATCAGGGGACGGGGAGCTGTTTTTT
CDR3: CASSQLQGSGDGELFF

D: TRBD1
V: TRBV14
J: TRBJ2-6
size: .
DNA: TGTGCCAGCGGAAGTACCGAAAAACGGGACAGTACCTCTGGGGCCAACGTCCTGACTTTC
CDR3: CASGSTEKRDSTSGANVLTF

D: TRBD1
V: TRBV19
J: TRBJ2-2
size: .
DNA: TGTGCCAGTAGTAGCCGGACAGGGCCAGCGAACACCGGGGAGCTGTTTTTT
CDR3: CASSSRTGPANTGELFF

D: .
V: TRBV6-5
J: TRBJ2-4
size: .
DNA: TGTGCCAGCATGGGGGGTCTAGCCAAAAACATTCAGTACTTC
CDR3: CASMGGLAKNIQYF

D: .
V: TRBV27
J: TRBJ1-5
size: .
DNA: TGTGCCAGCTCCAGAAGGTTGGAGCAGCCCCAGCATTTT
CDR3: CASSRRLEQPQHF

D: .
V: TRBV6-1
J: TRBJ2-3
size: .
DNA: TGTGCCAGCAGTTCCGGAGTTAGCACAGATACGCAGTATTTT
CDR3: CASSSGVSTDTQYF

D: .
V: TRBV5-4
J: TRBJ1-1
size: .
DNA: TGTGCCAGCACAGGGGCTCGGACTGAAGCTTTCTTT
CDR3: CASTGARTEAFF

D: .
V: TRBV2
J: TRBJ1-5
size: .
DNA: TGTGCCAGCAACGGGGGAGTGGGCAATCAGCCCCAGCATTTT
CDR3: CASNGGVGNQPQHF

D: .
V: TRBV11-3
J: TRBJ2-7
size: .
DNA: TGTGCCAGCAGCTTATTTCCGGGAAACGAGCAGTACTTC
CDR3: CASSLFPGNEQYF

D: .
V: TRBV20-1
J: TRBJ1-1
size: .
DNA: TGCAGTGTCCACAGGGCTGAAGCTTTCTTT
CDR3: CSVHRAEAFF

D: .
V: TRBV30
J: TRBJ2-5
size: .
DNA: TGTGCCTGGAGCGCCGGGTGGGAGACCCAGTACTTC
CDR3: CAWSAGWETQYF